Each of the 4 T cell receptor beta chains below was sequenced from the same sample in a study of T cells in Graves' hyperthyroidism and ophthalmopathy (dated by TCRdb to the late 2010s). Library preparation was by multiplex PCR. The instrument given in TCRdb is Illumina HiSeq 2000. TCR beta CDR3 regions were amplified from RNA transcripts. A first-round RT-PCR of the TCR CDR3 used the HTBI primer set with the Qiagen OneStep RT-PCR kit. TCRdb reworked the public reads: Q25 trimming with fastp, MiXCR clone assembly, productive beta chains retained. Records with the same CDR3 protein are collapsed into one entry carrying the most frequent genes and DNA. This sample lists about 580,000 distinct CDR3 sequences; more than 11% were detected once. The ten biggest clones cover roughly 5.7% of the sample. Sequencing input: blood. Source of these receptors: a woman under 40 with Graves' hyperthyroidism that later progressed to Graves' ophthalmopathy.

V gene TRBV7-2 combines with J gene TRBJ2-1; 11 positions match TRBD2. Trimming cost V 3 bases and J 7 bases; bases outside gene matches: 2. There are 14 residues in the CDR3. Germline CDR1 and CDR2: SGHTA and FQGNSA. The CDR3 loop is CASSFLAGGNEQFF. CDR3 DNA sequence: TGTGCCAGCAGCTTCCTAGCGGGAGGAAATGAGCAGTTCTTC.

The genes are TRBV7-8 and TRBJ2-3; D is uncertain. CDR3 size: 14 residues. V was shortened by 0 bases and J by 4 bases, with 8 bases between the two germline ends. Germline V lookup: CDR1 SGHVS, CDR2 FQNEAQ. For the CDR3, the DNA is TGTGCCAGCAGCTTAGCTAGTTTCGCAGATACGCAGTATTTT. This sequence encodes CASSLASFADTQYF.

Many counts were recorded for this clonotype. The chain is built from TRBV6-6 and TRBJ2-7, with TRBD1 matching over 7 bases. Germline V gene sequence: CDR1 MNHNY, CDR2 SVGAGI (reference sequence). The trim removed 0 bases at V and 3 bases at J, leaving 2 bases unmatched. The CDR3 is 14 residues long. The DNA for the CDR3 is TGTGCCAGCAGTTACTCGACAGGGAACTACGAGCAGTACTTC. Protein sequence: CASSYSTGNYEQYF.

V usage is TRBV9 and J usage is TRBJ2-5; D gene uncertain. There are 14 residues in the CDR3. V shed 3 bases and J shed 2 bases, with 11 bases lying between them. Per the germline V gene, CDR1 is SGDLS and CDR2 is YYNGEE. CDR3 protein: CASSAAPRQETQYF. The CDR3 nucleotides are TGTGCCAGCAGCGCGGCACCGAGACAAGAGACCCAGTACTTC.